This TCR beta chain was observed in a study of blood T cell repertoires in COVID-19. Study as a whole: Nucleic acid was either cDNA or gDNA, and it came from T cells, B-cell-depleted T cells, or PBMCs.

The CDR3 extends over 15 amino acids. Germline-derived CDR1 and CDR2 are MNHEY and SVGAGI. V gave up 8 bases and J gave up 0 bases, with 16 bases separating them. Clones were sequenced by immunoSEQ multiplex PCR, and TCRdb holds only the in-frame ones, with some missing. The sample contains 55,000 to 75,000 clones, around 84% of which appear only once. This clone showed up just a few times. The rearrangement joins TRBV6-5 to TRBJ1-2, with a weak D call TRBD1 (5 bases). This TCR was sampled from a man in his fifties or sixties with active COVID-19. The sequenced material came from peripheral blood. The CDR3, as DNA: TGTGCCAGCCCAGCCGGGGGGGGTCCTAACTATGGCTACACCTTC. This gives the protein CASPAGGGPNYGYTF.